The text below deals with one T cell receptor beta chain. Its antigen remains unidentified. Sorted T cells were CFSE-labeled and cultured 5 days with allogeneic regulatory or mature dendritic cells at 1:10. FACS sorted CD4+ or CD8+ T cells into CD45RA+ naive and CD45RO+ memory. This record belongs to a study of regulatory dendritic cells for organ transplantation. Study summary: Regulatory dendritic cells came from monocytes given vitamin D3 and IL-10. On day 6, the dendritic cells were exposed to LPS.

Measured with immunoSEQ multiplex PCR; TCRdb has only the in-frame clones, and not every one. Among fewer than 25,000 clones listed, roughly 88% were seen once. Losses at the gene ends were 2 bases for V and 6 bases for J; bases not matched to a gene: 6. CDR1 and CDR2 (germline): LGHNA, YNFKEQ. The CDR3 extends over 15 amino acids. Study results and caveats: Naive CD4+ and CD8+ repertoires were highly diverse; memory CD8+ was most oligoclonal.

The origin of this receptor is a human donor in good health. Sequenced input: naive CD4+ T cells from blood cultured with regulatory dendritic cells. Stated subset: CD45RA+ naive T cells. The rearrangement links TRBV4-2 to TRBJ2-3; 9 bases line up with TRBD1. CDR3 in DNA: TGTGCCAGCAGCCAAAAGGGACAGGGTCCCGATACGCAGTATTTT. Its translation is CASSQKGQGPDTQYF.